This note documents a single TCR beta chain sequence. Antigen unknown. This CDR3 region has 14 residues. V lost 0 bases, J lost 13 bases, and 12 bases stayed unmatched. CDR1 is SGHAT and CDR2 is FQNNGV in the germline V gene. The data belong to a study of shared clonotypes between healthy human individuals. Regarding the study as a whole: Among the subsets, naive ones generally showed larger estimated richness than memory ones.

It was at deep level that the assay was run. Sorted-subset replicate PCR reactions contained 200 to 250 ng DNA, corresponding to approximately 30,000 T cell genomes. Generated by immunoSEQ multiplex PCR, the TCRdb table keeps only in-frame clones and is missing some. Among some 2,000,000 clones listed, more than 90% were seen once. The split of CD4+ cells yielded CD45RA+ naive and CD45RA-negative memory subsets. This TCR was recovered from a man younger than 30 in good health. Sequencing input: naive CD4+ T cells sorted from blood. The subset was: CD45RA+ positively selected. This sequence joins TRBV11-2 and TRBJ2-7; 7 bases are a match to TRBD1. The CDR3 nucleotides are TGTGCCAGCAGCTTAGATAACGGTGCGGACAGGACTTACTTC. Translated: CASSLDNGADRTYF.